This T cell receptor beta chain was found in a study of vaccination effects on CD4 cells after COVID-19. Findings and limits, study-wide: Nearly all vaccine-induced clones in healthy recipients recognized only SARS-CoV-2. Few convalescent patients were studied, and early post-infection samples were lacking.

The assay was immunoSEQ multiplex PCR, and TCRdb's table has in-frame clones only and misses some. The table shows tens of thousands of clones, with 65% to 80% occurring only once. In this sample, this clone turned up a few times. The antigen remains unidentified. ViraFEST expansion of antigen-specific CD4+ T cells with viral peptide pools preceded sequencing. With roughly 10 days of culture completed, CD4+ T cells were isolated. Vaccinees lacked prior SARS-CoV-2 infection and tested negative for nucleocapsid antibodies. Cells had half their medium changed to IL-2 medium on days 3 and 7. The junction had 6 bases not matched to a gene; V was cut back by 7 bases and J by 10 bases. The CDR3 is 13 residues long. CDR1 and CDR2 from the germline V gene are SNHLY and FYNNEI.

The starting material was CD4+ T cells from PBMCs cultured with HCoV-NL63 spike peptides, obtained before COVID-19 vaccination. The receptor was isolated from a human donor who received a COVID-19 vaccine. The V call is TRBV2, the J call TRBJ2-2; 10 bases are shared with TRBD2. For the CDR3, the DNA is TGTGCCAGCACAGGGCTAGCGGGGGAGGAGCTGTTTTTT. Amino acids: CASTGLAGEELFF. The variable domain in full, completed from reference TRBV2 and TRBJ2-2, reads EPEVTQTPSHQVTQMGQEVILRCVPISNHLYFYWYRQILGQKVEFLVSFYNNEISEKSEIFDDQFSVERPDGSNFTLKIRSTKLEDSAMYFCASTGLAGEELFFGEGSRLTVL.